The 25 T cell receptor beta chains listed next were all sequenced from one sample in a study of shared clonotypes between healthy human individuals. Libraries were prepared by immunoSEQ multiplex PCR; TCRdb keeps only in-frame clonotypes and omits some of them. The data show approximately 88,000 clones, 60% to 75% seen once. The sample consisted of memory CD8+ T cells sorted from blood. The sample's subset: CD45RO+ cells pooled with CCR7-negative TemRA cells. All receptors derive from a young man in good health.

The chain links TRBV15 to TRBJ2-7, with unresolved D. The CDR3 covers 13 residues. Trimming left V 0 bases short and J 3 bases short, with 6 bases between. The germline V gene encodes CDR1 LNHNV and CDR2 YYDKDF (reference sequence). CDR3 amino acids: CATSRDPGYEQYF. The CDR3 bases are TGTGCCACCAGCAGAGATCCCGGCTACGAGCAGTACTTC.

The chain couples TRBV19 to TRBJ2-7, with D unresolved. This CDR3 is built from 14 residues. V lost 0 bases to trimming and J lost 3 bases, with 9 bases between them. The V gene's germline CDR1 is LNHDA and CDR2 SQIVND (reference sequence). The DNA of the CDR3 is TGTGCCAGTAGTATAGAGGGCAGCAGCTACGAGCAGTACTTC. This translates into CASSIEGSSYEQYF.

This clone was picked up a small number of times. The rearrangement uses TRBV28 and TRBJ2-7, with D tentatively TRBD2 (6 bases). The CDR3 is 12 residues long. V shed 6 bases and J shed 2 bases, with 8 bases lying between them. Per germline, CDR1 MDHEN and CDR2 SYDVKM. CDR3 bases: TGTGCCAGCAGCCTAGCGCCCTACGAGCAGTACTTC. As protein: CASSLAPYEQYF.

The chain has TRBV27 and TRBJ2-1, with 10 bases aligning to TRBD2. Trimming at V came to 6 bases and at J to 3 bases, leaving 8 bases not matched to a gene. The CDR3 spans 16 residues. The germline CDR1 and CDR2 sequences are MNHEY and SMNVEV (reference sequence). CDR3 loop: CASRLLTSGLYNEQFF. In DNA, the CDR3 is TGTGCCAGCAGATTACTGACTAGCGGGCTCTACAATGAGCAGTTCTTC.

The chain has TRBV7-2 and TRBJ2-5; no firm D call. This CDR3 is built from 11 residues. Looked up from germline, CDR1 is SGHTA and CDR2 is FQGNSA. The V gene lost 8 bases and the J gene lost 5 bases, with 9 bases spanning the gap. For the CDR3, the DNA is TGTGCCAGCGTCGCTCGGGAGACCCAGTACTTC. This translates into CASVARETQYF.

This clone was counted many times. Other nucleotide sequences in the sample specify the same CDR3. This chain links TRBV4-1 with TRBJ1-5; tentatively, D is TRBD1 (6 bases). The V and J ends lost 0 bases and 1 base respectively, with 7 bases between them. This CDR3 region has 15 residues. The V gene's germline CDR1 is MGHRA and CDR2 YSYEKL. The CDR3 region is CASSQDQGSNQPQHF. The CDR3 DNA sequence: TGCGCCAGCAGCCAAGATCAGGGGAGCAATCAGCCCCAGCATTTT.

In its sample, this clone was seen many times. J is TRBJ2-1 and V is TRBV11-1; 7 bases map to TRBD2. Looked up from germline, CDR1 is SGHAT and CDR2 is FQDESV (reference sequence). The trim removed 6 bases at V and 7 bases at J, leaving 12 bases unmatched. The CDR3 has 15 amino acids. This CDR3 reads CASSPPDAGANEQFF. The DNA for the CDR3 is TGTGCCAGCAGTCCACCGGACGCGGGAGCTAATGAGCAGTTCTTC.

This clone appeared a few times. Within the sample, other DNA sequences also encode this same CDR3. This chain links TRBV9 with TRBJ2-1, with 10 bases matching TRBD1. The V and J ends lost 2 bases and 7 bases, in that order; junction bases with no gene match: 6. This CDR3 has 15 amino acids. From germline, CDR1 is SGDLS and CDR2 YYNGEE. CDR3 nucleotide sequence: TGTGCCAGCAGCGTTGAAGGGACAGGGGTAAATGAGCAGTTCTTC. This sequence encodes CASSVEGTGVNEQFF.

This sequence joins TRBV2 and TRBJ2-7; possibly TRBD2 for D (5 bases). Germline V CDR1 and CDR2: SNHLY, FYNNEI. V gave up 7 bases and J gave up 2 bases, with 12 bases separating them. The CDR3 runs to 13 residues. DNA of the CDR3: TGTGCCAGCACTTCCGGGATTACCTACGAGCAGTACTTC. This encodes CASTSGITYEQYF.

This clone came up once. The chain recombines TRBV15 with TRBJ2-7; TRBD1 matches 10 bases. The germline V gene has CDR1 LNHNV and CDR2 YYDKDF (reference sequence). The J segment lost 2 bases and the V segment lost 0 bases, leaving 4 bases of the junction unmatched. The CDR3 extends over 16 amino acids. The CDR3 nucleotides read TGTGCCACCAGCAGAGATATTGGACAGGGGGCCTACGAGCAGTACTTC. Encoded protein: CATSRDIGQGAYEQYF.

The chain uses TRBV18 and TRBJ2-3, with D unclear. V was clipped by 3 bases and J by 4 bases, with 14 bases between them. Germline loops: CDR1 KGHSH, CDR2 LQKENI. This CDR3 comprises 15 residues. The DNA for the CDR3 is TGTGCCAGCTCACCTCTGGGGATCACATCAGATACGCAGTATTTT. As protein: CASSPLGITSDTQYF.

The CDR3 reads CASYGLGAYNEQFF. As DNA, the CDR3 is TGCGCCAGCTACGGACTAGGGGCTTACAATGAGCAGTTCTTC. The chain carries TRBV5-1 and TRBJ2-1; TRBD2 aligns across 7 bases. There are 14 residues in the CDR3. V gave up 7 bases and J gave up 4 bases; unmatched junction bases: 8. Per the germline V gene, CDR1 is SGHRS and CDR2 is YFSETQ.

The CDR3 reads CASTLGRADYQPQHF. CDR3 DNA: TGTGCCAGCACCCTAGGGCGGGCAGACTATCAGCCCCAGCATTTT. The J gene is TRBJ1-5, the V gene TRBV28; D unclear. CDR1 and CDR2 from the germline V gene are MDHEN and SYDVKM. The CDR3 runs 15 residues. V was shortened by 7 bases and J by 5 bases, with 18 bases between the two germline ends.

The CDR3, as DNA: TGTGCCAGCAGCTTAGCGCTCCTAGCGGAAGAGACCCAGTACTTC. This gives the protein CASSLALLAEETQYF. The chain has TRBV7-2 and TRBJ2-5; 7 nucleotides line up with TRBD2. Germline V gene lookup returns CDR1 SGHTA and CDR2 FQGNSA. There are 15 residues in the CDR3. Trimming cost V 0 bases and J 3 bases; bases outside gene matches: 4.

Remarks on this clone: This is likely an artifact of a read error, given a far larger clone one base away. The chain links TRBV11-3 to TRBJ2-1, with D unclear. Germline CDR1 reads SGHNT; CDR2 reads YENEEA. CDR3 length: 11 residues. V was pared by 6 bases and J by 4 bases, with 4 bases between. This CDR3 reads CASSPYNEQFF. DNA of the CDR3: TGTGCCAGCAGTCCTTACAATGAGCAGTTCTTC.

The chain couples TRBV5-7 to TRBJ1-4; the match to TRBD1 covers 8 bases. TRBV5-7 is recorded as an ORF, its role being uncertain. The CDR3 totals 15 residues. J lost 3 bases, V lost 0 bases, and 1 base had no gene match. CDR3 in DNA: TGTGCCAGCAGCTTGGGGACAGGGCCTAATGAAAAACTGTTTTTT. It specifies CASSLGTGPNEKLFF.

The chain combines TRBV14 with TRBJ2-3; 9 bases line up with TRBD2. CDR1 is SGHDN and CDR2 is FVKESK in the germline V gene. J lost 9 bases, V lost 0 bases, and 7 bases had no gene match. The CDR3 runs 15 residues. The CDR3 sequence: CASSQDGAGGPTQYF. In DNA form, the CDR3 reads TGTGCCAGCAGCCAAGATGGGGCGGGAGGGCCGACGCAGTATTTT.

This clone appeared a few times. This CDR3 reads CASSLEVQILGSMYF. CDR3 sequence (DNA): TGCGCCAGCAGCCTAGAGGTTCAGATCCTCGGAAGTATGTACTTC. This chain connects TRBV4-1 to TRBJ2-4; D uncertain. The CDR3 covers 15 residues. Trimming stripped 4 bases from V and 15 bases from J, with 25 bases between. CDR1 and CDR2 from the germline V gene are MGHRA and YSYEKL.

This CDR3 is CASSPRTASYEQYF. The CDR3 DNA follows: TGTGCCAGCAGTCCGAGGACGGCCTCCTACGAGCAGTACTTC. The gene calls are TRBV27 and TRBJ2-7; D gene unclear. Germline loops: CDR1 MNHEY, CDR2 SMNVEV (reference sequence). V lost 5 bases and J lost 0, with 11 bases in between. This CDR3 is 14 amino acids long.

The chain combines TRBV11-3 with TRBJ2-1; maybe TRBD2 (6 bases). The CDR3 length is 16 residues. Germline CDR1 and CDR2: SGHNT and YENEEA. V gave up 1 base and J gave up 5 bases, with 15 bases separating them. The CDR3 DNA follows: TGTGCCAGCAGCTTAGGTCCCCGGGGCGGGAACAATGAGCAGTTCTTC. Residues: CASSLGPRGGNNEQFF.

The chain links TRBV10-3 to TRBJ2-7, with TRBD1 matching over 9 bases. The J segment lost 4 bases and the V segment lost 6 bases, leaving 10 bases of the junction unmatched. The CDR3 sequence is 15 residues long. CDR1 is ENHRY and CDR2 is SYGVKD in the germline V gene. The CDR3 loop reads CAIRKIQGAPYEQYF. Here the CDR3 DNA reads TGTGCCATCAGGAAAATACAGGGGGCGCCGTACGAGCAGTACTTC.

J is TRBJ2-1 and V is TRBV6-5, with D perhaps being TRBD1 or TRBD2 (5 bases each). There are 15 residues in the CDR3. The germline V gene encodes CDR1 MNHEY and CDR2 SVGAGI. Trimming shortened V by 2 bases and J by 7 bases, and 15 bases separated the two germline ends. The CDR3 loop is CASSYGWDPGNEQFF. As DNA, the CDR3 is TGTGCCAGCAGTTACGGGTGGGACCCTGGGAATGAGCAGTTCTTC.

In its sample, this clone was seen once. The chain employs TRBV19 and TRBJ1-1, with D unclear. Germline V CDR1 and CDR2: LNHDA, SQIVND (reference sequence). Between the trimmed V and J ends, which lost 2 bases and 1 base, there was a span of 8 bases. CDR3 length: 14 residues. The CDR3 DNA reads TGTGCCAGTAGTATAACCCTTTCGAACACTGAAGCTTTCTTT. Protein: CASSITLSNTEAFF.

This sequence joins TRBV5-1 and TRBJ2-1, with 11 positions matching TRBD2. The germline V gene has CDR1 SGHRS and CDR2 YFSETQ. The CDR3 has 16 residues. V trimming: 7 bases; J trimming: 5 bases; junction bases outside the gene matches: 11. The CDR3: CASLREPGLADNEQFF. CDR3 nucleotide sequence: TGCGCCAGCCTGAGGGAACCGGGACTAGCGGACAATGAGCAGTTCTTC.

In nucleotides, the CDR3 is TGCAGCGCCCGAGGGAAGGACGCCCCCACCGGGGAGCTGTTTTTT. Translating gives CSARGKDAPTGELFF. This rearrangement joins TRBV29-1 to TRBJ2-2, with a possible D match to TRBD2 (5 bases). CDR3 length: 15 amino acids. CDR1 SQVTM and CDR2 ANQGSEA come from the germline V gene. V was pared by 7 bases and J by 4 bases, with 19 bases between.